These 13 T cell receptor beta chains originate from one sample sequenced in a study of OX40 agonist ivuxolimab in advanced cancers. The assay was immunoSEQ multiplex PCR, and TCRdb's table has in-frame clones only and misses some. The repertoire holds some 40,000 clones, with 90% to 95% as singletons. The input for sequencing was CD4+ or CD8+ T cells sorted from blood, taken in a trial of the OX40 agonist ivuxolimab. All receptors derive from an adult with an advanced solid tumor such as melanoma, head and neck, liver or kidney cancer.

The chain links TRBV29-1 to TRBJ2-7; 7 nucleotides agree with TRBD1. Per the germline V gene, CDR1 is SQVTM and CDR2 is ANQGSEA. V dropped 5 bases and J dropped 4; count of bases not matched to a gene: 11. The CDR3 is made up of 14 amino acids. The CDR3 DNA reads as TGCAGCGTTAGAACAGGGGTTAACCTGTACGAGCAGTACTTC. It translates to CSVRTGVNLYEQYF.

The chain is built from TRBV19 and TRBJ1-3; weak D call: TRBD1 (5 bases). The CDR3 sequence is 16 residues long. The germline V gene has CDR1 LNHDA and CDR2 SQIVND (reference sequence). The ends were cut back, 3 bases at V and 6 bases at J, with 18 bases in the middle. CDR3 sequence reads: CASSMGQGELVNTIYF. Here the CDR3 DNA reads TGTGCCAGTAGTATGGGCCAGGGTGAACTTGTAAACACCATATATTTT.

J is TRBJ2-7 and V is TRBV5-1; D might be TRBD1 or TRBD2, each matching 5 bases. Germline V gene lookup returns CDR1 SGHRS and CDR2 YFSETQ. V lost 4 bases and J 0 bases, leaving 20 bases between the germline ends. CDR3 length equals 17 residues. The DNA for the CDR3 is TGCGCCAGCAGCGAGGCCACCGGGACCATTGACTCCTACGAGCAGTACTTC. Its translation: CASSEATGTIDSYEQYF.

V and J are TRBV20-1 and TRBJ2-3; D is uncertain. This CDR3 region has 11 residues. Between the trimmed V and J ends, which lost 2 bases and 4 bases, there was a span of 4 bases. The germline gives CDR1 DFQATT, CDR2 SNEGSKA (reference sequence). In DNA, the CDR3 is TGCAGTGCTAGACAAGCAGATACGCAGTATTTT. It specifies CSARQADTQYF.

This clone was observed once. With a much larger clone just one base away, this may be a read error. The rearrangement links TRBV9 to TRBJ2-3; 11 bases are shared with TRBD2. There are 17 residues in the CDR3. CDR1 and CDR2 (germline): SGDLS, YYNGEE. The V segment lost 3 bases and the J segment 5 bases; nucleotides outside the gene matches: 11. In nucleotides, the CDR3 is TGTGCCAGCAGCGCGGCAGGAGGGCTAGCGGGAGGAGATACGCAGTATTTT. The encoded protein is CASSAAGGLAGGDTQYF.

The V gene is TRBV6-6, the J gene TRBJ2-3; D unresolved. The V and J ends lost 7 bases and 1 base respectively, with 9 bases between them. The CDR3 is 13 residues long. Germline values: CDR1 MNHNY, CDR2 SVGAGI (reference sequence). CDR3 residues: CASTQSRTDTQYF. CDR3 nucleotide sequence: TGTGCCAGCACCCAGAGTCGCACAGATACGCAGTATTTT.

This chain uses TRBV9 with TRBJ2-7; the D is unclear. Germline loops: CDR1 SGDLS, CDR2 YYNGEE. The CDR3 spans 15 residues. Trimming stripped 0 bases from V and 0 bases from J, with 10 bases between. CDR3 in DNA: TGTGCCAGCAGCGTAGGTAGTCGGAGCTCCTACGAGCAGTACTTC. This gives the protein CASSVGSRSSYEQYF. Full variable domain (remainder filled in from reference TRBV9 and TRBJ2-7): DSGVTQTPKHLITATGQRVTLRCSPRSGDLSVYWYQQSLDQGLQFLIQYYNGEERAKGNILERFSAQQFPDLHSELNLSSLELGDSALYFCASSVGSRSSYEQYFGPGTRLTVT.

The chain has TRBV6-5 and TRBJ1-2; the D is unclear. V gave up 0 bases and J gave up 6 bases, with 14 bases separating them. The CDR3 is 15 residues long. Germline V gene data show CDR1 as MNHEY and CDR2 as SVGAGI. The CDR3 loop reads CASSYSPGRRDGYTF. The CDR3 DNA sequence: TGTGCCAGCAGTTACTCGCCCGGACGGAGAGATGGCTACACCTTC.

The chain is built from TRBV7-9 and TRBJ2-2, with a weak D call TRBD1 (5 bases). The CDR3 is made up of 16 amino acids. Per germline, CDR1 SEHNR and CDR2 FQNEAQ (reference sequence). V lost 4 bases, J lost 5 bases, and 17 bases lay in between. The CDR3 here is CASSSNLDKRTGELFF. CDR3 sequence (DNA): TGTGCCAGCAGCTCAAACTTGGACAAGAGAACCGGGGAGCTGTTTTTT.

V gene TRBV29-1 combines with J gene TRBJ2-1; no clear D gene. CDR3 length equals 18 residues. The V end was cut by 2 bases, the J end by 0 bases, with 20 bases between. Germline V gene lookup returns CDR1 SQVTM and CDR2 ANQGSEA. CDR3 amino acids: CSVEFSATPDLSYNEQFF. The CDR3 DNA follows: TGCAGCGTTGAATTTTCAGCGACCCCCGACCTCTCCTACAATGAGCAGTTCTTC.

V gene TRBV5-1 combines with J gene TRBJ2-1; no clear D gene. The CDR3 is made up of 16 amino acids. V shed 0 bases and J shed 0 bases, with 10 bases lying between them. CDR1 is SGHRS, CDR2 YFSETQ, per germline. The CDR3: CASSLEFSSSYNEQFF. CDR3 in DNA: TGCGCCAGCAGCTTGGAATTTTCTAGCTCCTACAATGAGCAGTTCTTC.

The gene calls are TRBV6-5 and TRBJ2-7, with 7 bases that match TRBD1. V lost 2 bases, J lost 2 bases, and 3 bases stayed unmatched. Germline CDR1 and CDR2: MNHEY and SVGAGI. The CDR3 totals 14 residues. Written as DNA, the CDR3 is TGTGCCAGCAGTTACCAGGGACAGACCTACGAGCAGTACTTC. Its translation: CASSYQGQTYEQYF.

V is TRBV27 and J is TRBJ2-4, with 8 nucleotides matching TRBD1. Germline loops: CDR1 MNHEY, CDR2 SMNVEV (reference sequence). There are 16 residues in the CDR3. Unmatched junction bases numbered 14, after V lost 5 bases and J lost 8 bases. Here the CDR3 reads CASSRLGQGGLDIQYF. CDR3 DNA: TGTGCCAGCAGTCGCCTAGGACAGGGAGGTTTGGACATTCAGTACTTC.